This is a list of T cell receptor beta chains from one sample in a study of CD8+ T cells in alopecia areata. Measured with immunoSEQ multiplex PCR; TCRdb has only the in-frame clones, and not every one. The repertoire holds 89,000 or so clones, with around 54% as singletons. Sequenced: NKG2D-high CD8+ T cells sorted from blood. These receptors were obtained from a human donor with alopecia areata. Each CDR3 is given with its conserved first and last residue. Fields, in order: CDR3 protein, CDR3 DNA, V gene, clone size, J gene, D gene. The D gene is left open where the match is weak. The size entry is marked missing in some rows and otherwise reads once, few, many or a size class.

CDR3aa: CSVEKGSRVNEQFF
CDR3nt: TGCAGCGTTGAGAAAGGGAGCAGGGTTAATGAGCAGTTCTTC
v_gene: TRBV29-1
abundance: .
j_gene: TRBJ2-1
d_gene: .

CDR3aa: CASSWQNQPQHF
CDR3nt: TGTGCCAGCAGTTGGCAGAACCAGCCCCAGCATTTT
v_gene: TRBV2
abundance: once
j_gene: TRBJ1-5
d_gene: .

CDR3aa: CASSNGYQETQYF
CDR3nt: TGCGCCAGCAGCAACGGGTATCAAGAGACCCAGTACTTC
v_gene: TRBV5-1
abundance: once
j_gene: TRBJ2-5
d_gene: .

CDR3aa: CASSPRWGLNDEQYF
CDR3nt: TGTGCCAGCTCACCCCGTTGGGGACTGAATGACGAGCAGTACTTC
v_gene: TRBV18
abundance: .
j_gene: TRBJ2-7
d_gene: .

CDR3aa: CSVDGTSDPDTQYF
CDR3nt: TGCAGCGTTGATGGGACTAGCGACCCAGATACGCAGTATTTT
v_gene: TRBV29-1
abundance: .
j_gene: TRBJ2-3
d_gene: TRBD2

CDR3aa: CSVLTGSASYNEQFF
CDR3nt: TGCAGCGTTTTGACAGGGTCAGCTAGCTACAATGAGCAGTTCTTC
v_gene: TRBV29-1
abundance: .
j_gene: TRBJ2-1
d_gene: TRBD1

CDR3aa: CASSFIDEQFF
CDR3nt: TGTGCCAGCAGCTTTATTGATGAGCAGTTCTTC
v_gene: TRBV5-6
abundance: few
j_gene: TRBJ2-1
d_gene: .

CDR3aa: CASKTHGGNTEAFF
CDR3nt: TGTGCCAGTAAAACCCACGGTGGGAACACTGAAGCTTTCTTT
v_gene: TRBV19
abundance: .
j_gene: TRBJ1-1
d_gene: .

CDR3aa: CASSTPTSGYEQYF
CDR3nt: TGTGCCAGCAGTACCCCGACTAGCGGGTACGAGCAGTACTTC
v_gene: TRBV27
abundance: .
j_gene: TRBJ2-7
d_gene: TRBD2

CDR3aa: CASSLTVSSGANVLTF
CDR3nt: TGTGCCAGCAGCTTGACGGTGAGCTCTGGGGCCAACGTCCTGACTTTC
v_gene: TRBV5-6
abundance: .
j_gene: TRBJ2-6
d_gene: .

CDR3aa: CASSGLAEQYF
CDR3nt: TGTGCCAGCTCGGGACTAGCCGAGCAGTACTTC
v_gene: TRBV2
abundance: .
j_gene: TRBJ2-7
d_gene: TRBD2

CDR3aa: CASLSTASYEQYF
CDR3nt: TGTGCCAGCCTTTCGACAGCCTCCTACGAGCAGTACTTC
v_gene: TRBV6-6
abundance: .
j_gene: TRBJ2-7
d_gene: .

CDR3aa: CASRSEGTEAFF
CDR3nt: TGTGCCAGCAGGTCCGAGGGGACTGAAGCTTTCTTT
v_gene: TRBV7-6
abundance: few
j_gene: TRBJ1-1
d_gene: .

CDR3aa: CASSQDPGNTEAFF
CDR3nt: TGCGCCAGCAGCCAAGATCCAGGGAACACTGAAGCTTTCTTT
v_gene: TRBV4-1
abundance: .
j_gene: TRBJ1-1
d_gene: .

CDR3aa: CASSETGEQYF
CDR3nt: TGTGCCAGCAGTGAAACAGGCGAGCAGTACTTC
v_gene: TRBV25-1
abundance: .
j_gene: TRBJ2-7
d_gene: .

CDR3aa: CASSPQNMNTEAFF
CDR3nt: TGTGCCAGCAGTCCCCAGAATATGAACACTGAAGCTTTCTTT
v_gene: TRBV27
abundance: .
j_gene: TRBJ1-1
d_gene: .

CDR3aa: CASWAGADTQYF
CDR3nt: TGTGCAAGCTGGGCGGGGGCGGATACGCAGTATTTT
v_gene: TRBV27
abundance: .
j_gene: TRBJ2-3
d_gene: .

CDR3aa: CASTAGLAFF
CDR3nt: TGTGCCAGCACCGCCGGTTTAGCTTTCTTT
v_gene: TRBV7-2
abundance: .
j_gene: TRBJ1-1
d_gene: .

CDR3aa: CASSLPNNEQFF
CDR3nt: TGTGCCAGCAGTTTACCCAACAATGAGCAGTTCTTC
v_gene: TRBV27
abundance: once
j_gene: TRBJ2-1
d_gene: .

CDR3aa: CSSPGLAGGTSSYEQYF
CDR3nt: TGCAGCTCACCGGGACTAGCGGGAGGAACCAGCTCCTACGAGCAGTACTTC
v_gene: TRBV29-1
abundance: once
j_gene: TRBJ2-7
d_gene: TRBD2

CDR3aa: CSVGTGGGPYEQYF
CDR3nt: TGCAGCGTTGGCACCGGGGGGGGTCCATACGAGCAGTACTTC
v_gene: TRBV29-1
abundance: few
j_gene: TRBJ2-7
d_gene: TRBD2

CDR3aa: CASSRTGQETQYF
CDR3nt: TGTGCCAGCAGTCGGACAGGACAAGAGACCCAGTACTTC
v_gene: TRBV11-2
abundance: .
j_gene: TRBJ2-5
d_gene: TRBD1

CDR3aa: CASSRDSTEAFF
CDR3nt: TGCGCCAGCAGCCGAGACAGCACTGAAGCTTTCTTT
v_gene: TRBV5-1
abundance: .
j_gene: TRBJ1-1
d_gene: .

CDR3aa: CASSVDGLANTGELFF
CDR3nt: TGTGCCAGCAGCGTAGACGGACTAGCGAACACCGGGGAGCTGTTTTTT
v_gene: TRBV9
abundance: .
j_gene: TRBJ2-2
d_gene: TRBD2

CDR3aa: CASSIGLNEQFF
CDR3nt: TGTGCCAGCAGTATCGGTCTCAATGAGCAGTTCTTC
v_gene: TRBV28
abundance: .
j_gene: TRBJ2-1
d_gene: .

CDR3aa: CASSLGSPYEQYF
CDR3nt: TGTGCCAGCAGCTTAGGATCTCCCTACGAGCAGTACTTC
v_gene: TRBV11-2
abundance: .
j_gene: TRBJ2-7
d_gene: .